This T cell receptor (beta chain) was observed in a study of cytomegalovirus exposure and HLA in healthy donors. Study conclusions and caveats: Rarity marked most TCR sequences, yet some public TCRs occurred in many donors. Among donors in an Asian-associated ancestry cluster, a later analysis reportedly found fewer N-insertions than the roughly 680-donor mean.

The CDR3 totals 11 residues. From germline, CDR1 is SEHNR and CDR2 FQNEAQ (reference sequence). Worth noting for this clone: The antigen is unknown. An end of the junction differs from the germline gene, which may be a read error.

The study ran its PCR with 60 Vbeta and 13 Jbeta primers. Data came from immunoSEQ multiplex PCR; TCRdb stores just in-frame clones and leaves some out. The profile shows 150,000 to 200,000 clones, roughly three quarters of them singletons. The material sequenced was PBMCs. This TCR derives from a woman aged 45-65 years in good health and CMV-seronegative. The chain combines TRBV7-9 with TRBJ1-4; no definite D call. For the CDR3, the DNA is TGTTCCAGCAGCTTGGCCGAAAAACTGTTTTTT. Translated: CSSSLAEKLFF.